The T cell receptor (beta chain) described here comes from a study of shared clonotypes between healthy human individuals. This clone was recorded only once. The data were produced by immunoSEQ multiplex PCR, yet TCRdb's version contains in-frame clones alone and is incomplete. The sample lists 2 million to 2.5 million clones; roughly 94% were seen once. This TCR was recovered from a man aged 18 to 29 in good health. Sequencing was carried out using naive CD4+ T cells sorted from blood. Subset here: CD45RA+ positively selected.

The CDR3 bases are TGTGCCAGCAGTACTATTCCGGCCTACGAGCAGTACTTC. Protein product: CASSTIPAYEQYF. The V call is TRBV7-8, the J call TRBJ2-7, with D hard to call. The germline V and J ends were trimmed by 6 bases and 2 bases, with 11 bases remaining between them. Germline V lookup: CDR1 SGHVS, CDR2 FQNEAQ. The CDR3 loop spans 13 amino acids.